The T cell receptor beta chain under discussion was sequenced for a study of OX40 agonist ivuxolimab in advanced cancers. Broadly, across the study: The costimulatory receptor OX40 (CD134) was targeted by ivuxolimab, a fully human IgG2 agonistic monoclonal antibody. Intravenous ivuxolimab was administered to patients every 2 weeks at six dose levels: 0.01, 0.1, 0.3, 1.5, 3 and 10 mg/kg. Of the approximately 50 dose-escalation patients, hepatocellular carcinoma was present in approximately 20, melanoma in roughly 15, renal cell carcinoma in 9 and head and neck cancer in 9. A male proportion of 82.7% and a mean age of roughly 55 years, ranging from 23 to 79, were recorded for the dose-escalation cohort. Prior anti-PD-1, anti-PD-L1 or anti-CTLA-4 therapy was permitted, and checkpoint inhibitors had been received by approximately 39% of dose-escalation patients. Three dose-escalation patients achieved partial responses, one with hepatocellular carcinoma and two with cutaneous melanoma. The point of sequencing TCRbeta in the periphery was to test whether ivuxolimab changed TCR sequence diversity and drove clonal T-cell expansion. The monotherapy dose-escalation portion (N = 52 patients) of the phase I ivuxolimab trial is reported in the paper. Overall study results and their limits: At doses of 0.1 to 3.0 mg/kg, clonal expansion of both CD4+ and CD8+ blood T cells was observed from baseline to week 6. Low levels of normalized T-cell clonal expansion were also seen in some nonresponding patients. Which antigens the clonally expanded peripheral T cells were specific for was not determined. Partial responders in the 0.1-3.0 mg/kg groups had among the lowest normalized peripheral clonal expansion, especially among CD8+ T cells. After ivuxolimab, expanded clones were on average more numerous among CD8+ T cells than among CD4+ T cells.

Genomic DNA was extracted from sorted cells for sequencing of the TCRbeta CDR3 region. The immunoSEQ Assay was used for sequencing of TCRbeta CDR3 regions. Here the immuneACCESS table is served through TCRdb, limited to in-frame sequences with V and J called. Missing clones are a known gap in these copies; in checked studies unresolved V genes cover under half, and the rest lacks a known reason. This sample has about 51,000 clones in its table, and about nine tenths of those were observed once. 3% to 4% of the sample is taken by the ten largest. This clone was detected once. There is no known antigen for this receptor. Nothing much larger sits one base from this clone, and base qualities are not available. Patients with autoimmune disease history or receiving systemic immunosuppression were excluded from the trial. In every dose cohort, peripheral blood was drawn for TCR sequencing at baseline, cycle 4 day 1, and cycle 7 day 1. Samples were obtained from an open-label, multicenter, first-in-human phase I dose-escalation trial of ivuxolimab. Adults with locally advanced or metastatic melanoma, renal cell carcinoma, hepatocellular carcinoma or head and neck squamous cell carcinoma were enrolled in the trial. Before TCR sequencing, CD4+ T cells and CD8+ T cells from peripheral blood were sorted into separate populations.

The clonotype comes from an adult with an advanced solid tumor such as melanoma, head and neck, liver or kidney cancer. The sequenced sample was CD4+ or CD8+ T cells sorted from blood, obtained in a trial of the OX40 agonist ivuxolimab.

The DNA reads TGTGCCAGCAGAGACAGGGTGGGATCCTACGAGCAGTACTTC. This sequence encodes CASRDRVGSYEQYF. The V and J segments used are TRBV2 and TRBJ2-7; 7 bases in the junction line up with TRBD1. Sequences SNHLY (CDR1) and FYNNEI (CDR2) are obtained from the germline V gene. The CDR3 spans 14 residues, from the cysteine through the phenylalanine. Only the CDR3 part of the read is kept: 42 bases, read in frame from the first base. The V end gives up 6 bases and the J end 1 base, leaving 6 bases in the junction not matched to a gene. The entire variable domain, with the stretches around the CDR3 drawn from the reference TRBV2 and TRBJ2-7 proteins, is EPEVTQTPSHQVTQMGQEVILRCVPISNHLYFYWYRQILGQKVEFLVSFYNNEISEKSEIFDDQFSVERPDGSNFTLKIRSTKLEDSAMYFCASRDRVGSYEQYFGPGTRLTVT.